This T cell receptor beta chain was captured in a study of T-cell memory formation after mild COVID-19. The overall study: Largely, the TCR clusters proved donor specific.

For this clonotype: What it binds is unknown. No DNA is shown, since the ends of the CDR3 on it are uncertain; the CDR3 is the one TCRdb lists.

Whole-study findings and limits: While clones contracting from day 15 to 85 were balanced between CD4 and CD8, later expanders leaned CD4+. In pre-infection memory, a portion of responding clones appeared, which suggested that cross-reactive memory joined.

A 5'RACE reaction primed in the constant segment made cDNA libraries of TCR alpha and TCR beta, and these carried sample barcodes and UMIs. Each CDR3 protein is one row after TCRdb ran MiXCR on the 5' RACE reads. The sample has under 300,000 distinct CDR3 sequences; approximately 18% are singletons. The germline gives CDR1 MNHEY, CDR2 SVGAGI. The CDR3 contains 22 residues when both ends are counted. The J gene is TRBJ2-7, the V gene TRBV6-5; the table's D call of TRBD2 was not tested on the DNA. What was sequenced was PBMCs or a T cell subset sorted from them (not recorded which). The TCR originated in a man aged 18 to 35 who had mild COVID-19 (a few samples of this study predate the infection). Cell type and time point are not known. The CDR3 here is CASSLGLAGETSYEQYFEEQYF.